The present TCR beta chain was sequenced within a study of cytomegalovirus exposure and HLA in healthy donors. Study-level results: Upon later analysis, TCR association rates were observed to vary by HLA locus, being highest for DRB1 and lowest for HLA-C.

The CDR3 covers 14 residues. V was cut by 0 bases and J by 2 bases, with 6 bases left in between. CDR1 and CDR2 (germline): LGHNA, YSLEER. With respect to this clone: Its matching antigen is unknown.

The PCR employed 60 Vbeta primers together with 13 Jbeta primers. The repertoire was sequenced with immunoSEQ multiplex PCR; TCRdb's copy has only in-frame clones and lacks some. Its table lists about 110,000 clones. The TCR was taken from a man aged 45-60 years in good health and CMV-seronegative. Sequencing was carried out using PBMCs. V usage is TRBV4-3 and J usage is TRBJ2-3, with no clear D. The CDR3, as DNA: TGCGCCAGCAGCCAAGAGGTGGCCACAGATACGCAGTATTTT. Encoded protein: CASSQEVATDTQYF.